Reported below is one T cell receptor (beta chain). TCRdb reanalysed the RACE reads using MiXCR and keeps one entry per CDR3 protein. The sample lists 370,000 or so distinct CDR3 sequences; 4.8% were seen once. The source of the sample is a study of human T cells and chemical hapten exposure. Germline V CDR1 and CDR2: SGHAT, FQNNGV. The CDR3 length is 15 residues. Losses at the gene ends were 5 bases for V and 7 bases for J; bases not matched to a gene: 10. The time point: patch test 1, 2 weeks after DPC sensitization. The treatment was: therapeutic diphenylcyclopropenone sensitization with weekly scalp DPC.

This chain uses TRBV11-2 with TRBJ1-4, with 7 bases identical to TRBD1. This clonotype was obtained from a woman aged 45-65 years with alopecia areata. Some clones in this sample may be carry-over from other donors' samples. This sample comprised whole blood, obtained in connection with sensitization to the hapten diphenylcyclopropenone (DPC). This CDR3 is CASSTGAGGFEKLFF. CDR3 in DNA: TGTGCCAGCAGCACCGGGGCAGGGGGTTTTGAAAAACTGTTTTTT.